Each of the 6 T cell receptor beta chains below was sequenced from the same sample in a study of blood T cell repertoires in COVID-19. Assay used: immunoSEQ multiplex PCR; TCRdb lists only in-frame clones, some missing. The sample consists of some 380,000 clones, about 89% of them appearing once. Sequenced sample: PBMCs or T cells enriched from blood (not recorded which). All receptors derive from a man aged 25 to 40 who had recovered from COVID-19.

V usage is TRBV4-1 and J usage is TRBJ2-1, with 10 positions matching TRBD2. The CDR3 contains 17 residues. Germline V lookup: CDR1 MGHRA, CDR2 YSYEKL. The V gene end was trimmed by 1 base and the J gene end by 4 bases; junction bases not matched to a gene: 7. CDR3 DNA: TGCGCCAGCAGCCAAGGTTTACTAGCGGGGCGGTACAATGAGCAGTTCTTC. Residues: CASSQGLLAGRYNEQFF.

The chain has TRBV15 and TRBJ2-5, with a weak D call TRBD2 (6 bases). CDR1 and CDR2 (germline): LNHNV, YYDKDF (reference sequence). V was cut by 7 bases and J by 5 bases, with 17 bases left in between. The CDR3 spans 14 residues. In DNA, the CDR3 is TGTGCCACCACTCCCCCAGGAGGGAGGGAGACCCAGTACTTC. Translation gives CATTPPGGRETQYF.

V gene TRBV18 combines with J gene TRBJ2-3, with D possibly TRBD1 on 6 matching bases. Germline loops: CDR1 KGHSH, CDR2 LQKENI. The CDR3 is made up of 14 amino acids. Trimming stripped 3 bases from V and 6 bases from J, with 13 bases between. The CDR3 sequence is CASSPQGRGDTQYF. The CDR3 DNA is TGTGCCAGCTCACCGCAGGGGCGCGGGGATACGCAGTATTTT.

The rearrangement links TRBV27 to TRBJ1-5, with 7 bases that match TRBD1. V shed 8 bases, J shed 5 bases, and the junction held 6 bases outside the gene matches. Germline V gene lookup returns CDR1 MNHEY and CDR2 SMNVEV (reference sequence). The CDR3 runs to 13 residues. The CDR3 region is CASSDREDQPQHF. Here the CDR3 DNA reads TGTGCCAGCTCTGACAGGGAGGATCAGCCCCAGCATTTT.

This clone was recorded only once. The J gene is TRBJ1-4, the V gene TRBV4-2; tentative D call: TRBD1 (6 bases). Trimming took 1 base from V and 2 from J, leaving 8 bases between them. Germline V gives CDR1 LGHNA, CDR2 YNFKEQ. The CDR3 totals 15 residues. The DNA of the CDR3 is TGTGCCAGCAGCCAAGGTCAGGGGACTAATGAAAAACTGTTTTTT. Amino acids: CASSQGQGTNEKLFF.

The J gene is TRBJ2-1, the V gene TRBV30; 12 bases are a match to TRBD2. The length of the CDR3 is 17 residues. CDR1 is GTSNPN, CDR2 SVGIG, per germline (reference sequence). V shed 1 base, J shed 4 bases, and the junction held 8 bases outside the gene matches. The CDR3 DNA is TGTGCCTGGAGTGACCCCCGACTAGCGGGGGCTTACAATGAGCAGTTCTTC. Encoded protein: CAWSDPRLAGAYNEQFF.